The 10 T cell receptor beta chains presented below share a single source sample, sequenced in a study of blood T cell repertoires in COVID-19. Sequencing used immunoSEQ multiplex PCR; TCRdb keeps in-frame clones, though not all of them. The sample includes about 380,000 clones, 85% seen only once; the top ten take roughly 3.7%. Sequencing was done on a sample of peripheral blood. These TCRs come from a woman younger than 35 with acute or convalescent COVID-19.

This clone was counted only a few times. The CDR3 is CASSPDGGFNTEAFF. The CDR3 coding sequence is TGTGCCAGCAGTCCCGACGGGGGGTTTAACACTGAAGCTTTCTTT. The chain couples TRBV28 to TRBJ1-1; TRBD1 is a possible D gene (5 bases). The CDR3 loop spans 15 amino acids. V lost 5 bases to trimming and J lost 2 bases, with 15 bases between them. Germline V gene data show CDR1 as MDHEN and CDR2 as SYDVKM.

This clone was seen just once. The chain links TRBV4-1 to TRBJ1-5; maybe TRBD1 (6 bases). Germline CDR1 and CDR2: MGHRA and YSYEKL. The CDR3 covers 16 residues. Deletions cut 1 base from V and 1 base from J, with 11 bases between. In DNA, the CDR3 is TGCGCCAGCAGCCAAGGATATGGACAGAGCAATCAGCCCCAGCATTTT. It is translated as CASSQGYGQSNQPQHF.

This chain links TRBV7-3 with TRBJ1-1; no clear D gene. The ends were cut back, 5 bases at V and 2 bases at J, with 6 bases in the middle. From germline, CDR1 is SGHTA and CDR2 FQGTGA. The CDR3 consists of 12 residues. The CDR3 reads CASSADNTEAFF. The CDR3 nucleotides read TGTGCCAGCAGCGCGGATAACACTGAAGCTTTCTTT.

J is TRBJ1-1 and V is TRBV28, with D perhaps TRBD1 (5 bases). The CDR3 consists of 15 residues. The V and J ends lost 7 bases and 4 bases respectively, with 19 bases between them. The germline V gene encodes CDR1 MDHEN and CDR2 SYDVKM. CDR3 loop: CASISLAGGSTEAFF. CDR3 nucleotide sequence: TGTGCCAGCATCTCTCTGGCGGGGGGTAGCACTGAAGCTTTCTTT.

The CDR3 is CAISESRDEQFF. The CDR3 DNA follows: TGTGCCATCAGTGAGTCCCGGGATGAGCAGTTCTTC. The gene calls are TRBV10-3 and TRBJ2-1; D remains unclear. This CDR3 has 12 residues. Germline loops: CDR1 ENHRY, CDR2 SYGVKD. V lost 0 bases to trimming and J lost 8 bases, with 5 bases between them.

The rearrangement joins TRBV2 to TRBJ2-3; the match to TRBD2 covers 14 bases. The CDR3 spans 16 residues. From germline, CDR1 is SNHLY and CDR2 FYNNEI. Germline trimming cut 6 bases from V and 3 bases from J; bases unmatched to any gene: 5. This chain's CDR3 is CASRSTSGGATDTQYF. CDR3 coding DNA: TGTGCCAGCAGGTCGACTAGCGGGGGGGCGACAGATACGCAGTATTTT.

The CDR3 DNA sequence: TGTGCCAGCAGCTTAGCCGGGTCCTACGAGCAGTACTTC. Amino acid sequence: CASSLAGSYEQYF. This chain joins TRBV5-4 and TRBJ2-7; no clear D gene. The length of the CDR3 is 13 residues. Trimming cost V 2 bases and J 1 base, with 7 bases left between them. CDR1 is SGHNT and CDR2 is YYREEE in the germline V gene (reference sequence).

This CDR3 is CASRLQGAGNTIYF. Here the CDR3 DNA reads TGTGCCAGTAGACTACAAGGGGCTGGAAACACCATATATTTT. The chain employs TRBV19 and TRBJ1-3; D may be TRBD1 (5 bases). The CDR3 loop spans 14 amino acids. The germline V gene has CDR1 LNHDA and CDR2 SQIVND (reference sequence). V lost 6 bases and J 2 bases, leaving 11 bases between the germline ends.

This clone was counted between two and nine times. The chain combines TRBV5-1 with TRBJ2-5; D call uncertain. The V and J ends lost 4 bases and 3 bases respectively, with 10 bases between them. The CDR3 runs 13 residues. From germline, CDR1 is SGHRS and CDR2 YFSETQ. The CDR3 nucleotides are TGCGCCAGCAGCCGGATCGCGGAAGAGACCCAGTACTTC. Its protein product is CASSRIAEETQYF.

The chain uses TRBV3-1 (or the pseudogene TRBV3-2) and TRBJ2-1; D is unclear. The CDR3 extends over 12 amino acids. V was pared by 0 bases and J by 9 bases, with 6 bases between. Germline CDR1 is LGHDT and CDR2 is YNNKEL (reference sequence). The CDR3 DNA sequence: TGTGCCAGCAGCCAAGATTGGAGTGAGCAGTTCTTC. It encodes CASSQDWSEQFF.